This T cell receptor (beta chain) was found in a study of early T cells in non-severe SARS-CoV-2 infection. Germline assignment: CDR1 SGHDN and CDR2 FVKESK. V lost 0 bases and J lost 11, with 12 bases in between. This CDR3 is built from 13 residues. This clonotype has more than one count but fewer than ten. TCRdb analysed the 5' RACE reads with MiXCR anew, one entry per CDR3 protein. The sample lists 50,000 or so distinct CDR3 sequences, roughly 5.3% occurring once. The rearrangement uses TRBV14 and TRBJ2-3, with D perhaps matching TRBD1 (5 bases). The source is an adult who was a healthcare worker with PCR-confirmed SARS-CoV-2 infection or an uninfected control (not recorded which). Material: whole blood. The CDR3 DNA reads as TGTGCCAGCAGCCAAGAGCCCCTAAGGGGGCAGTATTTT. It is translated as CASSQEPLRGQYF.